Only one count was recorded for the clone carrying this T cell receptor (beta chain). The antigen is unknown. This specimen comes from a study of human versus mouse CDR3 diversity and MHC coevolution. In the study overall: Reportedly, immunoSEQ detects one in 200,000 T cells with minimized PCR bias. Study-level points and caveats: Human CDR3s averaged more deletions and insertions than mouse CDR3s.

Clones were read by immunoSEQ multiplex PCR, and TCRdb kept only the in-frame ones, dropping some. The sample records tens of thousands of clones, over 85% being singletons. The CDR3 sequence is 13 residues long. The V gene lost 4 bases and the J gene lost 7 bases, with 13 bases spanning the gap. Germline V lookup: CDR1 KGHSY, CDR2 FQNENV. The sequenced sample was naive CD4+ T cells from blood. As to subset: CD45RO-negative CD62L-positive naive CD4 T cells. This receptor was identified in a person aged 30-70 years in good health. The V call is TRBV16, the J call TRBJ1-1, with a possible D match to TRBD1 (5 bases). CDR3 nucleotides: TGTGCCAGCAGCCCCCCTCAGGGTATTGAAGCTTTCTTT. Amino acids: CASSPPQGIEAFF.